The sequence of this T cell receptor beta chain was determined in a study of cytomegalovirus exposure and HLA in healthy donors. In the PCR, 60 Vbeta and 13 Jbeta primers were used. Clones were sequenced by immunoSEQ multiplex PCR, and TCRdb holds only the in-frame ones, with some missing. Counted here are about 150,000 clones, about four fifths occurring once; the ten biggest clones make up approximately 2.6%. CDR3 length equals 17 residues. Germline values: CDR1 MDHEN, CDR2 SYDVKM. Trimming took 6 bases from V and 2 from J, leaving 19 bases between them. A remark on this clone: Other DNA sequences in the same sample also yield this CDR3.

This receptor was obtained from a young man in good health and CMV-seronegative. The sample was PBMCs. The rearrangement uses TRBV28 and TRBJ2-2; D might be TRBD1 (7 bases). The CDR3 loop is CASRKGGGTVNTGELFF. In DNA, the CDR3 is TGTGCCAGCAGAAAGGGGGGCGGGACAGTTAACACCGGGGAGCTGTTTTTT.